These 21 T cell receptor beta chains originate from one sample sequenced in a study of cytomegalovirus exposure and HLA in healthy donors. TCRdb's copy holds only in-frame clones and misses some; the assay was immunoSEQ multiplex PCR. The sample lists more than 150,000 clones; approximately 80% were seen once. Sequencing was carried out using PBMCs. The receptors stem from a man between 18 and 29 years old in good health and CMV-seropositive.

The CDR3 DNA is TGTGCCAGCAGCCTGGACTCGGATAGAGATACGCAGTATTTT. Amino acid sequence: CASSLDSDRDTQYF. The chain joins TRBV7-9 to TRBJ2-3; weak D call: TRBD2 (5 bases). Germline loops: CDR1 SEHNR, CDR2 FQNEAQ (reference sequence). V dropped 5 bases and J dropped 5 bases, with 14 bases sitting between them. CDR3 size: 14 residues.

The chain couples TRBV9 to TRBJ2-7; unclear D gene. Germline V lookup: CDR1 SGDLS, CDR2 YYNGEE. This CDR3 contains 14 residues. The V end lost 3 bases, the J end lost 0 bases, and 10 bases lay between the germline ends. The CDR3 region has the DNA TGTGCCAGCAGCGGTAGAGTGAGCTCCTACGAGCAGTACTTC. This sequence encodes CASSGRVSSYEQYF.

The J gene is TRBJ1-2, the V gene TRBV5-1; 7 bases map to TRBD1. J was trimmed by 3 bases and V by 0 bases; bases with no gene match: 5. The CDR3 totals 15 residues. The germline V gene has CDR1 SGHRS and CDR2 YFSETQ. The CDR3 sequence is CASSLGHRGDYGYTF. CDR3 in DNA: TGCGCCAGCAGCTTGGGGCACAGGGGAGACTATGGCTACACCTTC.

Only a few counts were recorded for this clone. V is TRBV7-2 and J is TRBJ2-2; 8 bases are a match to TRBD1. The ends lost 4 bases at V and 4 bases at J; junction bases unmatched: 8. CDR3 size: 16 residues. Per germline, CDR1 SGHTA and CDR2 FQGNSA. CDR3 DNA sequence: TGTGCCAGCAGCTGGTCGTCAACAGGGGGCACCGGGGAGCTGTTTTTT. It translates to CASSWSSTGGTGELFF.

The chain couples TRBV5-1 to TRBJ2-1; 8 bases map to TRBD2. With 2 bases clipped from V and 0 bases from J, the junction kept 13 bases outside the gene matches. The CDR3 sequence is 19 residues long. Germline CDR1 SGHRS, CDR2 YFSETQ. CDR3 sequence: CASSFSVTSALSSYNEQFF. Here the CDR3 DNA reads TGCGCCAGCAGCTTTTCGGTGACTAGCGCATTGAGCTCCTACAATGAGCAGTTCTTC.

The chain recombines TRBV30 with TRBJ2-7; 10 positions agree with TRBD2. V was clipped by 8 bases and J by 5 bases; unmatched bases: 12. CDR1 and CDR2 from the germline V gene are GTSNPN and SVGIG (reference sequence). This CDR3 is built from 14 residues. Written as DNA, the CDR3 is TGTGCCCGGGGGAGCGGGAGGGCCCTCGACGAGCAGTACTTC. It is translated as CARGSGRALDEQYF.

In its sample, this clone was seen once. The CDR3 loop is CAWSTTGSSYNEQFF. The CDR3 nucleotides read TGTGCCTGGAGTACCACGGGGAGCTCCTACAATGAGCAGTTCTTC. This rearrangement joins TRBV30 to TRBJ2-1; possibly TRBD2 for D (5 bases). CDR1 is GTSNPN, CDR2 SVGIG, per germline (reference sequence). The CDR3 loop spans 15 amino acids. The V gene lost 2 bases and the J gene lost 0 bases, with 11 bases spanning the gap.

The chain has TRBV5-1 and TRBJ2-5; perhaps TRBD1 as D (6 bases). There are 15 residues in the CDR3. Germline CDR1 is SGHRS and CDR2 is YFSETQ. Trimming removed 1 base from V and 4 bases from J, with 14 bases in between. CDR3 nucleotides: TGCGCCAGCAGCTTGTCGTCAGGGGAGAGAGAGACCCAGTACTTC. Protein: CASSLSSGERETQYF.

The chain links TRBV28 to TRBJ1-2, with 7 bases aligning to TRBD1. The CDR3 is 17 amino acids. V lost 5 bases to trimming and J lost 8 bases; unmatched junction nucleotides: 20. Germline-derived CDR1 and CDR2 are MDHEN and SYDVKM. CDR3 DNA sequence: TGTGCCAGCAGTCCCAACTCAATCGACAGGGAAACTCGGGGCTACACCTTC. This codes for CASSPNSIDRETRGYTF.

This clone appeared a few times. The chain uses TRBV18 and TRBJ1-2, with unresolved D. The CDR3 has 13 residues. Trimming pared 1 base from V and 2 bases from J, leaving 5 bases between. Germline assignment: CDR1 KGHSH and CDR2 LQKENI. This CDR3 is CASSPLENYGYTF. The CDR3 DNA is TGTGCCAGCTCACCACTAGAGAACTATGGCTACACCTTC.

The chain joins TRBV2 to TRBJ2-1; D is unresolved. Trimming removed 3 bases from V and 7 bases from J, with 16 bases in between. This CDR3 comprises 15 residues. Germline V gene data show CDR1 as SNHLY and CDR2 as FYNNEI. The chain's CDR3 is CASSDGQFGKNEQFF. The CDR3 DNA sequence: TGTGCCAGCAGTGATGGGCAGTTTGGTAAGAATGAGCAGTTCTTC.

J is TRBJ2-2 and V is TRBV6-4; 11 nucleotides align to TRBD2. Germline loops: CDR1 MRHNA, CDR2 SNTAGT. After removal of 6 bases from V and 3 bases from J, the junction contained 3 bases not matched to a gene. The CDR3 has 15 amino acids. The CDR3 is CASRALAGDTGELFF. For the CDR3, the DNA is TGTGCCAGCAGAGCACTAGCGGGGGACACCGGGGAGCTGTTTTTT.

On this clone itself: The sample contains more than one DNA sequence encoding this CDR3. V is TRBV18 and J is TRBJ2-7; weak D call: TRBD1 (6 bases). The germline gives CDR1 KGHSH, CDR2 LQKENI. Trimming shortened V by 3 bases and J by 2 bases, and 8 bases separated the two germline ends. The CDR3 extends over 13 amino acids. As DNA, the CDR3 is TGTGCCAGCTCACCTGGACAGACCTACGAGCAGTACTTC. Encoded protein: CASSPGQTYEQYF.

The chain joins TRBV28 to TRBJ2-1, with 11 bases identical to TRBD1. The CDR3 extends over 17 amino acids. Germline-derived CDR1 and CDR2 are MDHEN and SYDVKM. The junction had 9 bases not matched to a gene; V was cut back by 6 bases and J by 2 bases. CDR3 sequence: CASRPRTGGSPYNEQFF. Here the CDR3 DNA reads TGTGCCAGCAGGCCGCGGACAGGGGGCTCCCCCTACAATGAGCAGTTCTTC.

This clone was seen a handful of times. The chain joins TRBV7-6 to TRBJ2-7, with D perhaps TRBD2 (6 bases). CDR1 and CDR2 (germline): SGHVS, FNYEAQ. Trimming cost V 5 bases and J 6 bases, with 20 bases left between them. The CDR3 consists of 15 residues. CDR3 in DNA: TGTGCCAGCAGCCCCCTTACGGGAGTAGACTCCGAGCAGTACTTC. Its protein is CASSPLTGVDSEQYF.

The gene calls are TRBV7-2 and TRBJ2-2; TRBD1 matches at 7 bases. The trim removed 6 bases at V and 8 bases at J, leaving 12 bases unmatched. Germline CDR1 reads SGHTA; CDR2 reads FQGNSA. The CDR3 has 15 residues. This CDR3 reads CASSPDRVIVGELFF. The DNA of the CDR3 is TGTGCCAGCAGTCCCGACAGGGTAATTGTAGGGGAGCTGTTTTTT.

A few counts support this clone. The CDR3 sequence: CASSPPGQPQHF. The CDR3 region has the DNA TGTGCCAGCAGCCCGCCGGGTCAGCCCCAGCATTTT. The gene calls are TRBV27 and TRBJ1-5; D not resolved. From germline, CDR1 is MNHEY and CDR2 SMNVEV (reference sequence). The length of the CDR3 is 12 residues. Trimming took off 6 bases at V and 6 bases at J, with 9 bases between the two ends.

The chain carries TRBV27 and TRBJ1-4, with 9 bases aligning to TRBD1. CDR1 and CDR2 from the germline V gene are MNHEY and SMNVEV (reference sequence). Trimming removed 6 bases from V and 7 bases from J; junction bases left unmatched: 12. The CDR3 has 16 residues. The CDR3 loop reads CASRPHRGQGSEKLFF. The CDR3 DNA reads as TGTGCCAGCAGGCCTCACCGAGGACAGGGGAGTGAAAAACTGTTTTTT.

The chain carries TRBV25-1 and TRBJ1-5; 9 bases line up with TRBD1. The V and J ends lost 4 bases and 3 bases, in that order; junction bases with no gene match: 10. The CDR3 is made up of 17 amino acids. The germline V gene has CDR1 MGHDK and CDR2 SYGVNS. In nucleotides, the CDR3 is TGTGCCAGCAGTGGACGACAGGGGGTCCTTGACAATCAGCCCCAGCATTTT. Its translation is CASSGRQGVLDNQPQHF.

The J gene is TRBJ2-5, the V gene TRBV9, with TRBD2 identical over 9 bases. Germline-derived CDR1 and CDR2 are SGDLS and YYNGEE. Trimming took 0 bases from V and 4 from J; bases not matched to a gene: 4. The CDR3 has 15 amino acids. The CDR3 bases are TGTGCCAGCAGCGTAGCTGAACTAGCGGGAGAGACCCAGTACTTC. This sequence encodes CASSVAELAGETQYF.

J is TRBJ2-2 and V is TRBV28; 10 bases map to TRBD2. Per the germline V gene, CDR1 is MDHEN and CDR2 is SYDVKM. V was pared by 1 base and J by 6 bases, with 5 bases of the junction left unmatched. The CDR3 totals 16 residues. CDR3 residues: CASSLLSSGSAGELFF. The CDR3 DNA reads as TGTGCCAGCAGTTTATTATCTAGCGGGAGTGCCGGGGAGCTGTTTTTT. The full variable domain, with the rest looked up from reference TRBV28 and TRBJ2-2, is DVKVTQSSRYLVKRTGEKVFLECVQDMDHENMFWYRQDPGLGLRLIYFSYDVKMKEKGDIPEGYSVSREKKERFSLILESASTNQTSMYLCASSLLSSGSAGELFFGEGSRLTVL.